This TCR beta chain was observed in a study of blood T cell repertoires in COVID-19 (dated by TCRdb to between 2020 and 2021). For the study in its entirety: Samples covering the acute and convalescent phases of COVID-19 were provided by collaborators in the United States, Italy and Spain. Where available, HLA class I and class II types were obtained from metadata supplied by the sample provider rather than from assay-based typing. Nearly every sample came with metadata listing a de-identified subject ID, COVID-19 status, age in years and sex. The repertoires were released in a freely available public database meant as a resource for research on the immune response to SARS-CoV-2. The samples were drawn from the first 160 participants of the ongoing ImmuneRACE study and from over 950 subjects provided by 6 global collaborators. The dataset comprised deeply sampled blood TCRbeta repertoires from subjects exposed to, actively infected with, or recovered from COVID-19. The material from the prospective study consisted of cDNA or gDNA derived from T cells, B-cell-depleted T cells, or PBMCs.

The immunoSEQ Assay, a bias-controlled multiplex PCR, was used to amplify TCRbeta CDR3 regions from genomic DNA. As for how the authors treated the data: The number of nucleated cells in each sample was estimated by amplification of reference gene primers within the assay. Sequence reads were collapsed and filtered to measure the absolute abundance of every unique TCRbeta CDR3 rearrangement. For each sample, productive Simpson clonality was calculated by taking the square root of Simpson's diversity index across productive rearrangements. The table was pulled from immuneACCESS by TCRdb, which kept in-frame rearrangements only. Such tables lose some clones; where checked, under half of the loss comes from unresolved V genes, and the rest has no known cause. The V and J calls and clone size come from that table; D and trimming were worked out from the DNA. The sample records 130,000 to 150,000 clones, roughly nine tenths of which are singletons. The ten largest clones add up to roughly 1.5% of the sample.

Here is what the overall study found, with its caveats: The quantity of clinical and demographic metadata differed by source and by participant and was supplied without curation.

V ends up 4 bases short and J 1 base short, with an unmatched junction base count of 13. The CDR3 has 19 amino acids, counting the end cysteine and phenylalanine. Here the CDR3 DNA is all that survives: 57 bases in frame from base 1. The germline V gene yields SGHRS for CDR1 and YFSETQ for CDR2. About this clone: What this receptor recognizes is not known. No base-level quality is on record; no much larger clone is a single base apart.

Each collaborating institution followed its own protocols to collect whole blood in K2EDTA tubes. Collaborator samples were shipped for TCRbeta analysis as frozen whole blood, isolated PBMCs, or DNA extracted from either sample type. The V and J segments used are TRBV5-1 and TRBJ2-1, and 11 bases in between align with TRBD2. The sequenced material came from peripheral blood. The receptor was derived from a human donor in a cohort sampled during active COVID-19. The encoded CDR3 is CASSRDGTSGRTSYNEQFF. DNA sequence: TGCGCCAGCAGCAGGGACGGGACTAGCGGTCGCACTTCCTACAATGAGCAGTTCTTC.